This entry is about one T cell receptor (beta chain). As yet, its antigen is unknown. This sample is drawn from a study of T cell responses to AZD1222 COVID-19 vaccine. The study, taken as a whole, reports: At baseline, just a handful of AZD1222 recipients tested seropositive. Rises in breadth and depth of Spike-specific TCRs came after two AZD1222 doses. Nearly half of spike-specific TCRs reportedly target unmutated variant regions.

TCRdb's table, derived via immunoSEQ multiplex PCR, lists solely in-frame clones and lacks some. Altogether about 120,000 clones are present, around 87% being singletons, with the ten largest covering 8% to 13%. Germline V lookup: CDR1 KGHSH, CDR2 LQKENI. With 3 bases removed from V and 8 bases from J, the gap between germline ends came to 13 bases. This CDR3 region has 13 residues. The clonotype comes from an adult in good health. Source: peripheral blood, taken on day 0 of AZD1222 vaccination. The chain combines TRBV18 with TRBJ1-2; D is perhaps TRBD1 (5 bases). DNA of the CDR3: TGTGCCAGCTCACCCCTCACGGGGGAAGGCTACACCTTC. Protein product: CASSPLTGEGYTF.